This T cell receptor (beta chain) was retrieved from a study of vaccination and CD4 T cells after COVID-19. The CDR3 length is 11 residues. Germline-derived CDR1 and CDR2 are MNHNS and SASEGT. TCRdb fed the PCR reads into MiXCR, producing one record per CDR3 protein. This table has 11,000 to 15,000 distinct CDR3 sequences, 69% appearing once. Of note for this clonotype: The junction departs from germline at one end; a sequencing error may be responsible.

The chain has TRBV6-1 and TRBJ2-3; tentative D call: TRBD2 (6 bases). This receptor was taken from a human donor who had recovered from COVID-19. This material consisted of CD4+ T cells from blood, taken after SARS-CoV-2 vaccination. CDR3 bases: TGCGCCAGCATAGCGGCCAGGGAGCAGTATTTT. Encoded protein: CASIAAREQYF.